These T cell receptor beta chains were read from a single sample in a study of T cells in Graves' hyperthyroidism and ophthalmopathy. Using its own MiXCR run on the multiplex PCR reads, TCRdb lists one record per CDR3 protein. Here the sample spans roughly 720,000 distinct CDR3 sequences, roughly 17% being singletons. The sample consisted of blood. The receptors stem from a man in his forties or fifties with Graves' hyperthyroidism. CDR3s include the opening cysteine and the closing phenylalanine or tryptophan.

J | V | CDR3
TRBJ1-2 | TRBV19 | CASSRRRRSYTF
TRBJ2-5 | TRBV15 | CATSRDLKVWGETQYF
TRBJ2-7 | TRBV7-9 | CASSRGQAYEQYF
TRBJ2-5 | TRBV6-1 | CASGRGYQETQYF
TRBJ1-1 | TRBV4-3 | CASSQVVGTEAFF
TRBJ2-7 | TRBV27 | CASTFSLMGIGEQYF
TRBJ2-5 | TRBV7-3 | CASSLTGGGWETQYF
TRBJ2-7 | TRBV20-1 | CSAPLLRSSYEQYF
TRBJ1-4 | TRBV7-8 | CASSTPGPNEKLFF
TRBJ2-3 | TRBV20-1 | CSAYVGGRADTQYF
TRBJ2-1 | TRBV5-1 | CASSLAGVGTLRDYNEQFF
TRBJ1-2 | TRBV6-1 | CASSSTLAGYGYTF
TRBJ1-6 | TRBV9 | CASSVGSSYNSPLQF
TRBJ2-7 | TRBV7-9 | CASTRKSSYEQYF
TRBJ2-7 | TRBV19 | CASIDRDTREQYF
TRBJ2-3 | TRBV14 | CASSQEGQLRDTQYF
TRBJ1-5 | TRBV19 | CASSTRQDSNQPQHF
TRBJ2-2 | TRBV27 | CASSTTGVTGELFF
TRBJ2-1 | TRBV7-2 | CASSLVPGTILNEQFF
TRBJ2-2 | TRBV2 | CASSDISGLVPTGELFF